This record concerns one T cell receptor beta chain sequence. Antigen specificity is unknown. All TRB cDNA libraries came from 5' RACE performed with UMI labels. TCRdb re-called the 5' RACE reads and shows each CDR3 protein once, DNA omitted. The listing contains approximately 7,300 distinct CDR3 sequences. This sample was included in a study of CXCR3-negative and CXCR3-positive naive CD8 T cells. Study-wide results and caveats: CXCR3-negative naive cells had less hydrophobic TRB CDR3s than did CXCR3-positive naive cells.

This CDR3 region has 11 residues. Germline V gene sequence: CDR1 SQVTM, CDR2 ANQGSEA. The sequence came from a human donor in good health. Some clones in this sample may be carry-over from other donors' samples. The sequencing input was naive CXCR3+ CD8+ T cells from blood. Subset specified: CD45RO-CCR7+CD27+CD95- naive CD8+ T cells expressing CXCR3 (TNR3+). The chain couples TRBV29-1 to TRBJ2-3. This CDR3 reads CSVDSPDTQYF.